Below are 16 T cell receptor beta chains sequenced from a single sample in a study of T cells in tuberculosis (dated 2018 in TCRdb). Libraries were built with the immunoSEQ multiplex PCR assay. This immuneACCESS table, as held by TCRdb, lists in-frame sequences with V and J called but not all clones. Of the missing ones, under half trace to an unresolved V gene in checked studies; the others have no known cause. Recorded for this sample are 30,000 to 45,000 clones; 85% to 95% of them occurred a single time. The ten largest clones capture around 10% of the sample. Sequenced sample: PBMCs. The receptors were gathered from a donor between 10 and 35 years old with latent tuberculosis or without tuberculosis infection. Some clones in this sample may be carry-over from other donors' samples.

The V call is TRBV12-5, the J call TRBJ2-1; maybe TRBD1 (6 bases). V lost 5 bases, J lost 16 bases, and 24 bases lay in between. This CDR3 has 14 amino acids. Germline V lookup: CDR1 LGHNT, CDR2 FRNRAP. The CDR3 DNA reads TGTGCTAGTGGTACCGATACTACAGGGAATAACGGATTCTTC. Its translation: CASGTDTTGNNGFF.

The sample holds one count of this clone. The chain has TRBV9 and TRBJ1-6; 7 nucleotides agree with TRBD1. J was trimmed by 6 bases and V by 3 bases; bases with no gene match: 9. CDR3 length: 16 amino acids. Per germline, CDR1 SGDLS and CDR2 YYNGEE. The CDR3, as DNA: TGTGCCAGCAGCGGGCCTTTGGGACAGCTTAATTCACCCCTCCACTTT. Protein: CASSGPLGQLNSPLHF.

This chain links TRBV6-5 with TRBJ1-2, with 8 bases identical to TRBD1. The V segment lost 4 bases and the J segment 7 bases; nucleotides outside the gene matches: 8. CDR1 and CDR2 from the germline V gene are MNHEY and SVGAGI. The CDR3 consists of 14 residues. The CDR3 DNA reads as TGTGCCAGCAGTTGGGGACAGGTCGGGAGTGGCTACACCTTC. Translation gives CASSWGQVGSGYTF.

The rearrangement uses TRBV5-1 and TRBJ1-2; D possibly corresponds to TRBD1 (5 bases). This CDR3 region has 13 residues. Germline V gives CDR1 SGHRS, CDR2 YFSETQ. V lost 4 bases to trimming and J lost 6 bases, with 13 bases between them. This CDR3 is CASSARVGDGYTF. Here the CDR3 DNA reads TGCGCCAGCAGCGCCAGGGTTGGTGATGGCTACACCTTC.

This chain uses TRBV27 with TRBJ2-1; D is uncertain. Looked up from germline, CDR1 is MNHEY and CDR2 is SMNVEV (reference sequence). The V and J ends lost 8 bases and 0 bases respectively, with 14 bases between them. This CDR3 region has 15 residues. The CDR3 DNA is TGTGCCAGCCGGGTAGCTTCGGACTCCTACAATGAGCAGTTCTTC. Translated, it gives CASRVASDSYNEQFF.

This chain uses TRBV4-3 with TRBJ1-3; 7 positions match TRBD1. CDR1 and CDR2 from the germline V gene are LGHNA and YSLEER. V gave up 0 bases and J gave up 9 bases; unmatched junction bases: 8. There are 15 residues in the CDR3. CDR3 sequence: CASSQDPGTALTIYF. CDR3 sequence (DNA): TGCGCCAGCAGCCAAGACCCAGGGACAGCACTCACCATATATTTT.

The V and J genes are TRBV7-2 and TRBJ1-6; the D gene is possibly TRBD1 (5 bases). CDR3 size: 15 residues. Trimming removed 1 base from V and 5 bases from J, with 9 bases in between. The germline CDR1 and CDR2 sequences are SGHTA and FQGNSA. For the CDR3, the DNA is TGTGCCAGCAGCTTAGTTGGCAGGGATAATTCACCCCTCCACTTT. This codes for CASSLVGRDNSPLHF.

The gene calls are TRBV27 and TRBJ2-1; TRBD1 aligns across 9 bases. With 6 bases clipped from V and 6 bases from J, the junction kept 6 bases outside the gene matches. The CDR3 runs 14 residues. Germline V gene lookup returns CDR1 MNHEY and CDR2 SMNVEV (reference sequence). DNA for the CDR3: TGTGCCAGCAGCTCGGGACAGGGAAGCAATGAGCAGTTCTTC. It translates to CASSSGQGSNEQFF.

The chain has TRBV18 and TRBJ2-7; D remains ambiguous. Between the trimmed V and J ends, which lost 7 bases and 3 bases, there was a span of 7 bases. This CDR3 comprises 11 residues. Per the germline V gene, CDR1 is KGHSH and CDR2 is LQKENI. The CDR3 reads CASCESYEQYF. Written as DNA, the CDR3 is TGTGCCAGCTGCGAGAGCTACGAGCAGTACTTC. The full variable domain, in which reference TRBV18 and TRBJ2-7 provide the parts outside the CDR3, is NAGVMQNPRHLVRRRGQEARLRCSPMKGHSHVYWYRQLPEEGLKFMVYLQKENIIDESGMPKERFSAEFPKEGPSILRIQQVVRGDSAAYFCASCESYEQYFGPGTRLTVT.

The chain is built from TRBV18 and TRBJ1-1, with 11 bases aligning to TRBD1. The CDR3 consists of 15 residues. CDR1 is KGHSH and CDR2 is LQKENI in the germline V gene. The ends lost 2 bases at V and 5 bases at J; junction bases unmatched: 4. Here the CDR3 DNA reads TGTGCCAGCTCACCATGGGGACAGGGGGATACTGAAGCTTTCTTT. Residues: CASSPWGQGDTEAFF.

The V call is TRBV18, the J call TRBJ1-5; D is uncertain. The CDR3 has 14 amino acids. With 0 bases removed from V and 7 bases from J, the gap between germline ends came to 10 bases. Germline V gives CDR1 KGHSH, CDR2 LQKENI. CDR3 residues: CASSPPYQTQPQHF. The CDR3, as DNA: TGTGCCAGCTCACCACCGTACCAGACACAGCCCCAGCATTTT.

The chain employs TRBV5-5 and TRBJ2-1; TRBD2 matches at 10 bases. CDR3 length: 16 residues. Germline loops: CDR1 SGHKS, CDR2 YYEKEE (reference sequence). V trimming: 4 bases; J trimming: 6 bases; junction bases outside the gene matches: 10. CDR3 DNA: TGTGCCAGCAGCCCCAAAGCGGGGGGGCTCGGCAATGAGCAGTTCTTC. Translation gives CASSPKAGGLGNEQFF.

The chain carries TRBV11-2 and TRBJ2-7, with D possibly TRBD1 on 8 matching bases. This CDR3 comprises 15 residues. Trimming removed 5 bases at V and 6 bases at J, with 20 bases between. Germline CDR1 SGHAT, CDR2 FQNNGV. CDR3 DNA sequence: TGTGCCAGCAGCCCCCTGGACAGGGAGGGTTTCGAGCAGTACTTC. It encodes CASSPLDREGFEQYF.

The J gene is TRBJ1-2, the V gene TRBV6-5; no clear D gene. Germline assignment: CDR1 MNHEY and CDR2 SVGAGI. The V and J ends lost 6 bases and 5 bases respectively, with 19 bases between them. The CDR3 spans 15 residues. The CDR3 DNA reads TGTGCCAGCAGGGGGAGCGACACTCTGGGGTATGGCTACACCTTC. Translating it yields CASRGSDTLGYGYTF.

The rearrangement uses TRBV4-3 and TRBJ2-2; 8 bases fit TRBD1. CDR1 and CDR2 (germline): LGHNA, YSLEER. There are 16 residues in the CDR3. The J segment lost 5 bases and the V segment lost 4 bases, leaving 9 bases of the junction unmatched. CDR3 DNA: TGCGCCAGCAGCCCGTCCAGGGGGCTGGGGACCGGGGAGCTGTTTTTT. Protein sequence: CASSPSRGLGTGELFF.

The chain couples TRBV10-3 to TRBJ1-3; D unresolved. Looked up from germline, CDR1 is ENHRY and CDR2 is SYGVKD. The V and J ends lost 9 bases and 0 bases respectively, with 9 bases between them. The CDR3 spans 13 residues. The CDR3 here is CAMRSLSGNTIYF. The DNA of the CDR3 is TGTGCCATGCGTAGTCTCTCTGGAAACACCATATATTTT.